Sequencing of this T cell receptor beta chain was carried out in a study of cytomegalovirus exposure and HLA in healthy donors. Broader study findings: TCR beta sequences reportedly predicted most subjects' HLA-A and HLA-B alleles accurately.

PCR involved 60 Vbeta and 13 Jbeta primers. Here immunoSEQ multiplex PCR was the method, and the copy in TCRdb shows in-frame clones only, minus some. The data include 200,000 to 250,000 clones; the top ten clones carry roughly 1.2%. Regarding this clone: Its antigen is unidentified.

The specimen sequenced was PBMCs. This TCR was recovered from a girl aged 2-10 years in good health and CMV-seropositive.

CDR3 sequence: CASSVAGGLKETQYF. The CDR3 nucleotides read TGTGCCAGCAGCGTAGCTGGCGGTTTGAAAGAGACCCAGTACTTC. V usage is TRBV9 and J usage is TRBJ2-5; D ambiguous. The CDR3 length is 15 residues. Germline-derived CDR1 and CDR2 are SGDLS and YYNGEE. V was pared by 0 bases and J by 3 bases, with 12 bases between.